The TCR beta chain under discussion was sequenced for a study of blood T cell repertoires in COVID-19. V lost 4 bases and J lost 3, with 19 bases in between. The length of the CDR3 is 18 residues. Germline V gene lookup returns CDR1 PRHDT and CDR2 FYEKMQ (reference sequence). The authors' processing: How many nucleated cells were present was estimated from reference gene primer amplification. Profiling relied on immunoSEQ multiplex PCR, and the TCRdb table lists in-frame clones only, not all of them. V and J calls and clone size follow that table, whereas D and trimming were derived from the DNA. The profile covers roughly 230,000 clones, with around 87% appearing a single time and approximately 2.1% taken by the ten largest.

This chain connects TRBV13 to TRBJ2-6; D is possibly TRBD1 (5 bases). This TCR was sampled from an older woman with COVID-19, enrolled during active disease. The sample comprised peripheral blood. CDR3 protein: CASSSSGLGYNGANVLTF. CDR3 coding DNA: TGTGCCAGCAGCTCATCAGGGCTAGGGTATAATGGGGCCAACGTCCTGACTTTC.